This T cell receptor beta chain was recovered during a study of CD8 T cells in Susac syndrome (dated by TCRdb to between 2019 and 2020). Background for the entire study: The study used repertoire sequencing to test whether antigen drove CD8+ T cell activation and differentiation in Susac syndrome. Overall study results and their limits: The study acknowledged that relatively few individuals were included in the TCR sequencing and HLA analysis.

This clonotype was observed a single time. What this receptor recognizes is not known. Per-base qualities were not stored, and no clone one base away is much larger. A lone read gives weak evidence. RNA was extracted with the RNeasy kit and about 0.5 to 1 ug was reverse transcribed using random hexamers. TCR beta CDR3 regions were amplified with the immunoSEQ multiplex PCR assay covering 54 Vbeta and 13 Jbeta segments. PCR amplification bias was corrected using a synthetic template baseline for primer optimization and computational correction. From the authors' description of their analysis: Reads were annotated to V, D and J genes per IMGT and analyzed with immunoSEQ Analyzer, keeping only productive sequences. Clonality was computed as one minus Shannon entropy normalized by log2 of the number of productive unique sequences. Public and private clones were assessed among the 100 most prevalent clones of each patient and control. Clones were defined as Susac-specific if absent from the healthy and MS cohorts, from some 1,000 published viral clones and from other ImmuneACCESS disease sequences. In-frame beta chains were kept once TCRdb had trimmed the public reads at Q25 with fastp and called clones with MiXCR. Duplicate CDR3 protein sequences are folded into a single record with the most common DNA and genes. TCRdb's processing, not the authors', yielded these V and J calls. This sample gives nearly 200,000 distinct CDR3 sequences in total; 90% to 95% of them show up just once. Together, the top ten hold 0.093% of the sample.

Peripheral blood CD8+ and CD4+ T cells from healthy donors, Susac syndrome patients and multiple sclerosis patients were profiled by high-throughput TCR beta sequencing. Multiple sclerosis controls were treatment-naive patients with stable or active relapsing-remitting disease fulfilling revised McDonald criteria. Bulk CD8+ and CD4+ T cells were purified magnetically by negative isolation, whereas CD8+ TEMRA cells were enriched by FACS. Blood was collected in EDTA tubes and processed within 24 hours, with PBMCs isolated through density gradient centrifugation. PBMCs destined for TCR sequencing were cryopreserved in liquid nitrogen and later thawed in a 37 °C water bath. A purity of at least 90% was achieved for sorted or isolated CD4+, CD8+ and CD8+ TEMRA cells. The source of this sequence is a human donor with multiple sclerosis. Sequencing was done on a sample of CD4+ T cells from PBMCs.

The CDR3 amino acid sequence is: CSASGLAGGQFF. DNA sequence: TGCAGTGCTAGCGGGCTAGCGGGAGGGCAGTTCTTC. The chain is made from TRBV20-1 and TRBJ2-1, with 11 bases matching TRBD2. The CDR3 measures 12 amino acids from cysteine to phenylalanine. Of all the DNA, just the CDR3 is kept, 36 bases in frame from base 1. CDR1 and CDR2 are read off the germline V gene (reference sequence) as DFQATT and SNEGSKA. At the junction V is shortened by 3 bases and J by 12 bases; bases outside the gene matches: 4.